The 32 T cell receptor beta chains reported below all come from one sample, sequenced in a study of T cell clonality in common variable immunodeficiency. Study-level findings and limits: Common variable immunodeficiency TCR beta sequences reportedly had fewer deletions and N-nucleotide insertions.

For these receptors, no antigen is known. Data came from immunoSEQ multiplex PCR; TCRdb stores just in-frame clones and leaves some out. Observed in the sample are about 42,000 clones, none of them singletons. Material: peripheral blood mononuclear cells. The receptors were sampled from a human donor with common variable immunodeficiency.

There are a few counts of this clone. With the read ending 3 residues before the CDR3 end, the germline J gene is used to fill in that end. The chain has TRBV5-1 and TRBJ2-7, with 10 positions matching TRBD2. The CDR3 runs 13 residues. V lost 8 bases, J lost 4 bases, and 6 bases stayed unmatched. Germline V CDR1 and CDR2: SGHRS, YFSETQ. CDR3 DNA, as far as it was read: TGCGCCAGTAGTAAGCGGGAGGGTTACGAG. Protein product: CASSKREGYE. The full CDR3 sequence reads CASSKREGYEQYF.

This clone was counted at least ten times. The read finishes 3 residues shy of the CDR3 end, and the germline J gene is used to complete it. The genes are TRBV7-9 and TRBJ2-7; 7 bases align to TRBD1. Germline assignment: CDR1 SEHNR and CDR2 FQNEAQ (reference sequence). This CDR3 contains 14 residues. Losses at the gene ends were 6 bases for V and 5 bases for J; bases not matched to a gene: 10. The CDR3 protein is CASSSTGALHEQYF. The part of the CDR3 DNA that was read is TGTGCCAGCAGTTCCACAGGGGCCCTTCACGAG.

About this clone: The sequence runs out 3 residues before the end of the CDR3; the remainder is reconstructed from the germline J gene. The chain uses TRBV2 and TRBJ1-5; a possible D gene is TRBD1 (6 bases). The CDR3 is 15 residues long. Germline V gene sequence: CDR1 SNHLY, CDR2 FYNNEI. V lost 5 bases and J 5 bases, leaving 16 bases between the germline ends. CDR3 DNA (partial): TGTGCCAGCAGTCCCCCGGGACAACTCTATCAGCCC. Protein: CASSPPGQLYQP. The CDR3 in full is CASSPPGQLYQPQHF.

This clone was seen repeatedly, ten times or more. The DNA ends 3 residues before the CDR3 does, and the rest of the CDR3 is filled in from the germline J gene. Other DNA variants within this sample encode the same CDR3. This chain joins TRBV7-9 and TRBJ1-1; the D is unclear. Germline-derived CDR1 and CDR2 are SEHNR and FQNEAQ (reference sequence). This CDR3 is built from 14 residues. Trimming took 2 bases from V and 1 from J, leaving 8 bases between them. The part of the CDR3 DNA that was read is TGTGCCAGCAGCTTAAGCGGGAAGAACACTGAA. Encoded protein: CASSLSGKNTE. The CDR3 reads in full as CASSLSGKNTEAFF.

This clone was counted many times. Read coverage stops 3 residues before the CDR3 terminus; the germline J gene supplies the remainder. The V call is TRBV7-2, the J call TRBJ2-7, with 7 bases lining up with TRBD1. Looked up from germline, CDR1 is SGHTA and CDR2 is FQGNSA. The CDR3 is 13 residues long. V gave up 5 bases and J gave up 3 bases; unmatched junction bases: 4. The part of the CDR3 DNA that was read is TGTGCCAGCAGCCGCGACAGGGTCTACGAG. This sequence encodes CASSRDRVYE. The whole CDR3 reads CASSRDRVYEQYF.

This clone was observed many times. The read gets to within 3 residues of the CDR3 end, and the germline J gene fills in the rest. The J gene is TRBJ2-7, the V gene TRBV2; TRBD1 aligns across 9 bases. J was trimmed by 2 bases and V by 6 bases; bases with no gene match: 5. From germline, CDR1 is SNHLY and CDR2 FYNNEI. The CDR3 covers 14 residues. The sequenced CDR3 bases are TGTGCCAGCAGGGCGGGACAGGGTGCCTACGAG. It encodes CASRAGQGAYE. The CDR3 in its entirety is CASRAGQGAYEQYF.

This clone was counted at least ten times. The CDR3 end lies 3 residues beyond the end of the read and is filled in from the germline J gene. The rearrangement links TRBV7-2 to TRBJ2-7; 7 nucleotides match TRBD1. V dropped 7 bases and J dropped 0; count of bases not matched to a gene: 9. The CDR3 totals 15 residues. The germline V gene encodes CDR1 SGHTA and CDR2 FQGNSA. CDR3 sequence: CASTKGATASYEQYF. The CDR3 DNA, read in part, is TGTGCCAGCACCAAGGGGGCCACAGCCTCCTACGAG.

On this clone: The read ends 3 residues before the CDR3 terminus; that terminus is restored from the germline J gene. The rearrangement uses TRBV19 and TRBJ2-5, with 7 bases that match TRBD1. Germline values: CDR1 LNHDA, CDR2 SQIVND (reference sequence). This CDR3 contains 16 residues. The V segment lost 4 bases and the J segment 2 bases; nucleotides outside the gene matches: 10. The CDR3 loop reads CASSSGTDYFQETQYF. The CDR3 DNA, read in part, is TGTGCCAGTAGTAGTGGGACAGACTACTTTCAAGAGACC.

Note on this clone: The CDR3 is cut off 3 residues early in the read; its end comes from the germline J gene. The V and J genes are TRBV11-2 and TRBJ2-1; D possibly uses TRBD1 or TRBD2 (7 bases each). CDR3 length equals 15 residues. The germline CDR1 and CDR2 sequences are SGHAT and FQNNGV. Trimming pared 2 bases from V and 6 bases from J, leaving 14 bases between. CDR3: CASSLIQGEGNEQFF. The sequenced part of the CDR3 DNA is TGTGCCAGCAGCTTAATCCAGGGGGAGGGCAATGAG.

This clone appeared many times. Here the CDR3 reads CSARERTGVEQFF. The sequenced part of the CDR3 DNA is TGCAGTGCTAGAGAGAGGACAGGGGTTGAG. The chain recombines TRBV20-1 with TRBJ2-1; 9 bases match TRBD1. The observed sequence ends 3 residues before the CDR3 terminus, with the missing tail filled in from the germline J gene. The CDR3 totals 13 residues. The germline CDR1 and CDR2 sequences are DFQATT and SNEGSKA (reference sequence). V lost 0 bases and J lost 9; bases outside the gene matches: 3.

There are a few counts of this clone. The read gets to within 3 residues of the CDR3 end, and the germline J gene fills in the rest. V gene TRBV5-1 combines with J gene TRBJ2-5; 12 bases map to TRBD2. The CDR3 has 17 amino acids. With 4 bases clipped from V and 4 bases from J, the junction kept 11 bases outside the gene matches. CDR1 and CDR2 from the germline V gene are SGHRS and YFSETQ. CDR3 bases read: TGCGCCAGCAGCCCCGGGACTAGCGGGTTTAGGGGAGAGACC. Its translation is CASSPGTSGFRGET. The complete CDR3 protein is CASSPGTSGFRGETQYF.

This clone was seen repeatedly, ten times or more. The CDR3 goes on 3 residues after the read ends, and that part is filled in from the germline J gene. This chain uses TRBV29-1 with TRBJ2-3, with TRBD1 identical over 8 bases. The CDR3 length is 14 residues. J was trimmed by 5 bases and V by 1 base; bases with no gene match: 5. Germline V gene sequence: CDR1 SQVTM, CDR2 ANQGSEA. This CDR3 is CSVEGRGLGDTQYF. The part of the CDR3 DNA that was read is TGCAGCGTTGAAGGCAGGGGGCTTGGAGATACG.

To note about this clone: The read is 3 residues too short to cover the CDR3 end, so that end is filled in from the germline J gene. The chain carries TRBV7-7 and TRBJ2-5, with 13 bases identical to TRBD2. This CDR3 region has 16 residues. The V and J ends lost 5 bases and 2 bases, in that order; junction bases with no gene match: 5. Germline values: CDR1 SSHAT, CDR2 FNYEAQ (reference sequence). The covered CDR3 bases are TGTGCCAGCAGCCGACTAGCGGGGGGCTCTCAAGAGACC. Protein product: CASSRLAGGSQET. The whole CDR3 protein reads CASSRLAGGSQETQYF.

This clone was counted only a few times. Read coverage stops 3 residues before the CDR3 terminus; the germline J gene supplies the remainder. The genes are TRBV7-3 and TRBJ2-1; maybe TRBD1 (5 bases). Trimming took off 5 bases at V and 0 bases at J, with 11 bases between the two ends. The germline V gene has CDR1 SGHTA and CDR2 FQGTGA. This CDR3 region has 15 residues. The part of the CDR3 DNA that was read is TGTGCCAGCAGCCCCGACAGTAGCTCCTACAATGAG. Translation gives CASSPDSSSYNE. The complete CDR3 reads CASSPDSSSYNEQFF.

This clone has at least ten counts. Partial CDR3 DNA: TGTGCCAGCAGCCCCCGGCGAACAGGGTTTCGGCCC. This codes for CASSPRRTGFRP. The full CDR3 is CASSPRRTGFRPQHF. The chain links TRBV27 to TRBJ1-5, with D possibly matching TRBD1 (6 bases). The CDR3 goes on 3 residues after the read ends, and that part is filled in from the germline J gene. Per the germline V gene, CDR1 is MNHEY and CDR2 is SMNVEV (reference sequence). V was shortened by 6 bases and J by 9 bases, with 21 bases between the two germline ends. CDR3 size: 15 residues.

This clone was observed many times. The read ends 3 residues shy of where the CDR3 ends; the end is completed using the germline J gene. V gene TRBV6-1 combines with J gene TRBJ2-5; 12 nucleotides agree with TRBD2. V was pared by 2 bases and J by 2 bases, with 0 bases of the junction left unmatched. The germline V gene has CDR1 MNHNS and CDR2 SASEGT. The CDR3 is 15 residues long. CDR3 loop: CASSELAGGQETQYF. Partial CDR3 DNA: TGTGCCAGCAGTGAACTAGCGGGGGGGCAAGAGACC.

Details on this clone: The read stops 3 residues short of the end of the CDR3; the missing end is completed from the germline J gene. V and J are TRBV19 and TRBJ2-3, with TRBD1 as a possible D gene (5 bases). CDR3 length: 13 residues. V dropped 0 bases and J dropped 7 bases, with 8 bases sitting between them. CDR1 is LNHDA, CDR2 SQIVND, per germline (reference sequence). The part of the CDR3 DNA that was read is TGTGCCAGTAGTATAGACAGGGTCAATACG. This gives the protein CASSIDRVNT. The entire CDR3 reads CASSIDRVNTQYF.

A remark on this clone: The read halts 3 residues ahead of the CDR3 end, with the missing end drawn from the germline J gene. The chain joins TRBV2 to TRBJ1-1, with 7 bases identical to TRBD1. CDR1 and CDR2 (germline): SNHLY, FYNNEI. The CDR3 has 15 amino acids. V shed 4 bases and J 2 bases; nucleotides not matched to a gene: 7. CDR3 DNA, as far as it was read: TGTGCCAGCAGTGTTCAGGGACAGAGAAACACTGAA. Translating it yields CASSVQGQRNTE. From start to end, the CDR3 is CASSVQGQRNTEAFF.

In this sample, this clone turned up many times. Read coverage stops 3 residues before the CDR3 terminus; the germline J gene supplies the remainder. The rearrangement joins TRBV19 to TRBJ2-2; D might be TRBD2 (6 bases). Trimming took off 9 bases at V and 4 bases at J, with 18 bases between the two ends. In germline, CDR1 is LNHDA, CDR2 SQIVND (reference sequence). The CDR3 extends over 15 amino acids. The CDR3 bases that were read are TGTGCCAGCGGTGAAGGGCAGGGAGGCACCGGGGAG. It codes for CASGEGQGGTGE. The entire CDR3 reads CASGEGQGGTGELFF.

The table lists this clone with a few counts. The CDR3 goes on 3 residues after the read ends, and that part is filled in from the germline J gene. The chain recombines TRBV7-8 with TRBJ1-3; a possible D gene is TRBD1 (6 bases). CDR3 length equals 13 residues. V lost 5 bases and J lost 4, with 9 bases in between. Germline values: CDR1 SGHVS, CDR2 FQNEAQ. The chain's CDR3 is CASSVDSGNTIYF. CDR3 DNA (partial): TGTGCCAGCAGCGTGGACAGCGGAAACACC.

This clone came up many times. The observed sequence ends 3 residues before the CDR3 terminus, with the missing tail filled in from the germline J gene. The chain uses TRBV30 and TRBJ1-4; a weak D match, TRBD1 (5 bases). The V and J ends lost 5 bases and 7 bases respectively, with 14 bases between them. The CDR3 length is 13 residues. Per germline, CDR1 GTSNPN and CDR2 SVGIG (reference sequence). The CDR3 is CAWQTTGGEKLFF. The part of the CDR3 DNA that was read is TGTGCCTGGCAGACCACGGGGGGTGAAAAA.

This clone showed up many times. Read data end 3 residues before the CDR3 end; the end is taken from the germline J gene. V gene TRBV10-3 combines with J gene TRBJ2-7; 11 bases match TRBD2. The CDR3 is made up of 15 amino acids. Trimming took 4 bases from V and 1 from J; bases not matched to a gene: 3. Germline V gene data show CDR1 as ENHRY and CDR2 as SYGVKD. The sequenced CDR3 bases are TGTGCCATCAGTGTTGCTAGCGGGGGGTCCTACGAG. As protein: CAISVASGGSYE. Given in full, the CDR3 is CAISVASGGSYEQYF.

In its sample, this clone was seen many times. CDR3 DNA (partial): TGTGCCAGCTCACCATCGGGCAGGGAAGTAAACATT. Protein product: CASSPSGREVNI. The complete CDR3 sequence is CASSPSGREVNIQYF. This chain connects TRBV18 to TRBJ2-4; D possibly corresponds to TRBD1 (5 bases). The read ends 3 residues shy of where the CDR3 ends; the end is completed using the germline J gene. Germline loops: CDR1 KGHSH, CDR2 LQKENI. Trimming removed 2 bases at V and 6 bases at J, with 14 bases between. The CDR3 runs to 15 residues.

In the case of this clone: The sequenced fragment ends 3 residues before the CDR3 boundary, so the rest is inferred from the germline J gene. The chain carries TRBV2 and TRBJ2-5, with 14 bases aligning to TRBD2. The CDR3 sequence is 15 residues long. Germline trimming cut 9 bases from V and 6 bases from J; bases unmatched to any gene: 9. From germline, CDR1 is SNHLY and CDR2 FYNNEI. The CDR3 spells CASSLGTSGGKTQYF. Incomplete CDR3 DNA: TGTGCCAGTTCCCTCGGGACTAGCGGGGGAAAGACC.

About this clone: The sequence runs out 3 residues before the end of the CDR3; the remainder is reconstructed from the germline J gene. The V call is TRBV20-1, the J call TRBJ1-3, with D hard to call. The germline V gene encodes CDR1 DFQATT and CDR2 SNEGSKA (reference sequence). Trimming removed 0 bases at V and 4 bases at J, with 10 bases between. The CDR3 extends over 14 amino acids. CDR3 residues: CSARDAGSGNTIYF. Partial CDR3 DNA: TGCAGTGCTAGAGATGCAGGATCCGGAAACACC.

To note about this clone: The read is 3 residues too short to cover the CDR3 end, so that end is filled in from the germline J gene. The chain is built from TRBV6-2 or TRBV6-3 and TRBJ2-3; TRBD2 matches at 8 bases. The CDR3 sequence is 15 residues long. The germline gives CDR1 MNHEY, CDR2 SVGEGT. V was clipped by 2 bases and J by 7 bases; unmatched bases: 8. The CDR3 sequence: CASSYRTGGIYTQYF. CDR3 DNA, as far as it was read: TGTGCCAGCAGTTACAGGACGGGGGGGATCTATACG.

The table lists this clone with a few counts. Read data end 3 residues before the CDR3 end; the end is taken from the germline J gene. The chain recombines TRBV19 with TRBJ2-7; 7 positions match TRBD1. Germline values: CDR1 LNHDA, CDR2 SQIVND (reference sequence). After removal of 2 bases from V and 5 bases from J, the junction contained 6 bases not matched to a gene. This CDR3 region has 14 residues. This CDR3 is CASSINRGFDEQYF. CDR3 bases read: TGTGCCAGTAGTATAAACAGGGGCTTCGACGAG.

This clone was seen ten or more times. The read finishes 3 residues shy of the CDR3 end, and the germline J gene is used to complete it. J is TRBJ2-2 and V is TRBV12-3 or TRBV12-4; 9 bases align to TRBD2. The V gene end was trimmed by 7 bases and the J gene end by 7 bases; junction bases not matched to a gene: 13. The CDR3 spans 16 residues. The sequenced CDR3 bases are TGTGCCAGCATCATCCTGGCGGGAGGGCCCGGCGGGGAG. Its translation: CASIILAGGPGGE. The CDR3 in its entirety is CASIILAGGPGGELFF.

Ten or more counts support this clone. The observed sequence ends 3 residues before the CDR3 terminus, with the missing tail filled in from the germline J gene. The V and J genes are TRBV5-1 and TRBJ2-1, with TRBD1 matching over 7 bases. The CDR3 covers 14 residues. The germline gives CDR1 SGHRS, CDR2 YFSETQ. V gave up 4 bases and J gave up 7 bases; unmatched junction bases: 8. The CDR3 here is CASSRQGEGNEQFF. CDR3 DNA (partial): TGCGCCAGCAGCCGACAGGGCGAGGGGAATGAG.

Many counts were recorded for this clone. CDR3 in amino acids: CASSPSGQAVYEQYF. The covered CDR3 bases are TGTGCCAGCTCACCGTCGGGACAGGCCGTCTACGAG. The rearrangement joins TRBV18 to TRBJ2-7; TRBD1 matches at 8 bases. Sequencing ends 3 residues short of the CDR3 end; the germline J gene provides the rest. Germline CDR1 reads KGHSH; CDR2 reads LQKENI. There are 15 residues in the CDR3. Germline trimming cut 3 bases from V and 3 bases from J; bases unmatched to any gene: 7. The full variable domain, its missing parts supplied by reference TRBV18 and TRBJ2-7, is NAGVMQNPRHLVRRRGQEARLRCSPMKGHSHVYWYRQLPEEGLKFMVYLQKENIIDESGMPKERFSAEFPKEGPSILRIQQVVRGDSAAYFCASSPSGQAVYEQYFGPGTRLTVT.

In this sample, this clone turned up a few times. The read is 3 residues too short to cover the CDR3 end, so that end is filled in from the germline J gene. This rearrangement joins TRBV19 to TRBJ1-4; D gene ambiguous. Germline V gives CDR1 LNHDA, CDR2 SQIVND (reference sequence). V gave up 3 bases and J gave up 7 bases, with 9 bases separating them. The CDR3 totals 13 residues. CDR3 DNA (partial): TGTGCCAGTAGTATTCCCAGGAGTGAAAAA. This codes for CASSIPRSEK. The CDR3 reads in full as CASSIPRSEKLFF. The full variable domain, with the rest looked up from reference TRBV19 and TRBJ1-4, is DGGITQSPKYLFRKEGQNVTLSCEQNLNHDAMYWYRQDPGQGLRLIYYSQIVNDFQKGDIAEGYSVSREKKESFPLTVTSAQKNPTAFYLCASSIPRSEKLFFGSGTQLSVL.

With regard to this clone: The CDR3 end is not reached by the read, which stops 3 residues before it; the germline J gene fills it in. The chain links TRBV19 to TRBJ2-7; TRBD1 might be the D (6 bases). The V end lost 2 bases, the J end lost 4 bases, and 15 bases lay between the germline ends. This CDR3 has 15 amino acids. CDR1 is LNHDA and CDR2 is SQIVND in the germline V gene (reference sequence). The CDR3 region is CASSIQGTISYEQYF. CDR3 DNA (partial): TGTGCCAGTAGTATACAAGGGACAATTTCATACGAG.